The clone carrying this TCR beta chain turned up a few times. Its target is unknown. The CDR3 totals 13 residues. Trimming cost V 3 bases and J 3 bases, with 11 bases left between them. The germline V gene encodes CDR1 GTSNPN and CDR2 SVGIG (reference sequence). The data stem from a study of shared clonotypes between healthy human individuals. General study points: Clonotype sharing across donors was expected to vary with sequencing depth.

Some clones are missing from TCRdb's copy, which holds only in-frame ones; the method was immunoSEQ multiplex PCR. The table has millions of clones, about 95% seen once. The V and J genes are TRBV30 and TRBJ1-1; D not resolved. The material sequenced was naive CD4+ T cells sorted from blood. The subset denotes: CD45RA+ positively selected. This TCR came from a man aged 18 to 29 in good health. This chain's CDR3 is CAWSPPRYTEAFF. The CDR3 nucleotides read TGTGCCTGGAGCCCCCCAAGGTACACTGAAGCTTTCTTT.